This T cell receptor beta chain appears in the sequencing data of a study of blood T cells in healthy people across ages. For the study at large: Template switching caught about one barcoded beta molecule for each two T cells. Overall study results and limits: In older individuals, TCR beta diversity per million T cells was lower, falling roughly linearly with age.

Germline V CDR1 and CDR2: SGHTA, FQGNSA. V was shortened by 7 bases and J by 6 bases, with 14 bases between the two germline ends. The CDR3 runs to 13 residues. This clonotype was counted between two and nine times. Its antigen is undetermined. With a J-beta primer mix and a sample-barcoded 5' primer, a second PCR ran roughly 6 to 11 cycles. TCRdb reprocessed the 5' RACE reads with MiXCR, giving one entry per CDR3 protein. Among under 950,000 distinct CDR3 sequences listed, about a fifth were seen once. Per sample, a minimum of 6 million PBMCs were isolated. The material sequenced was blood. The chain joins TRBV7-2 to TRBJ2-3, with D tentatively TRBD1 or TRBD2 (6 bases each). The clonotype was recovered from a man in his 70s in good health. CDR3 bases: TGTGCCAGCAACGTCTTAGGGGGGGATACGCAGTATTTT. Translated: CASNVLGGDTQYF.